This TCR beta chain was found in a study of low-dose radiotherapy and immunotherapy resistance in tumors. Whole-study context: Members of Cohort 2 were treated with 1 Gy per fraction every two weeks; their total was 13 Gy over 26 weeks. Every six weeks patients received intravenous ipilimumab 1 mg/kg, and every two weeks they received intravenous nivolumab 240 mg.

First-strand cDNA used TRAV- and TRBV-specific primers, covering alpha and beta chains. A roughly 20-cycle PCR with a constant-region primer and V-primer adapter amplified TCRs. One entry per CDR3 protein, called by TCRdb with MiXCR from the reads. The table records 6,700 or so distinct CDR3 sequences, 71% of them present only once. Nivolumab, ipilimumab, aspirin, low-dose cyclophosphamide and low-dose radiotherapy were all administered to the donors. This sequence was found in a human donor with advanced metastatic prostate, ovarian, gallbladder or colorectal cancer (not recorded which). This table probably holds off-target reads from a library built for another chain.

The CDR3 sequence is CSAQRRAGQETQYF. CDR3 DNA sequence: TGCAGTGCCCAACGCAGGGCAGGGCAAGAGACCCAGTACTTC. V usage is TRBV20-1 and J usage is TRBJ2-5, with D possibly TRBD1 on 5 matching bases. There are 14 residues in the CDR3. V lost 6 bases to trimming and J lost 2 bases, with 16 bases between them. Germline CDR1 DFQATT, CDR2 SNEGSKA (reference sequence).